A selection of T cell receptor beta chains follows, all from one sample in a study of T cells in localized non-small cell lung cancer. Method: immunoSEQ multiplex PCR; TCRdb's copy keeps in-frame clones and lacks some. The sample records roughly 35,000 clones, 93% being singletons. The sequencing here drew on peripheral blood, taken before any cancer treatment. The receptor set was obtained from a female donor over 55 with stage I lung adenocarcinoma. Both conserved end residues are trimmed from each CDR3. The D gene is left open where the match is weak.

D gene | V gene | CDR3 protein
TRBD1 | TRBV6-5 | ASRGTGTDTIY
TRBD1 | TRBV19 | ASSIDRGNTEAF
NA | TRBV28 | ASSLLGLNTEAF
NA | TRBV19 | ASIKSGANVLT
NA | TRBV7-9 | ASSLTGNSNQPQH
NA | TRBV30 | AWSIWGTNEKLF
TRBD2 | TRBV4-1 | ASSLTSGRSDTQY
NA | TRBV5-1 | ASSLVTGKRETQY
NA | TRBV6-6 | ASSSQSGNTIY
NA | TRBV5-1 | ASGEGGVGADTQY
NA | TRBV19 | ASTRGRGDTEAF
NA | TRBV6-6 | ASSYRNYQPQH
NA | TRBV6-5 | ASSRTPPYGYT
TRBD1 | TRBV9 | ASSVHIGGIGETQY
NA | TRBV5-1 | ASSPPKQTEAF
NA | TRBV5-1 | ASSEGPESYEKLF
TRBD1 | TRBV10-3 | AISLTGTNTIY